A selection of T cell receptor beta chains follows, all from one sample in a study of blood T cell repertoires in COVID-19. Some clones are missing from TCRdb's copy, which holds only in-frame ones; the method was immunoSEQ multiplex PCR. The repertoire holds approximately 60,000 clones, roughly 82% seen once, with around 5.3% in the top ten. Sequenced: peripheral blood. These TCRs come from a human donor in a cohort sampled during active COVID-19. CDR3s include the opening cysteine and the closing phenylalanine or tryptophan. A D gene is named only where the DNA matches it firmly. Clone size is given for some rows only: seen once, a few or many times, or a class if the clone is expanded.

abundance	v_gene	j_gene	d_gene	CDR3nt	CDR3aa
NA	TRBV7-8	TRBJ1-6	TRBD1	TGTGCCAGCAGCTTATCACGAAACACAGGGGATTATTCACCCCTCCACTTT	CASSLSRNTGDYSPLHF
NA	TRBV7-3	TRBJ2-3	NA	TGTGCCAGCAGCCCAGGACAGCGCAGCACAGATACGCAGTATTTT	CASSPGQRSTDTQYF
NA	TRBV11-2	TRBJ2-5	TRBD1	TGTGCCAGCAGCTTAGGCGACAGGGGGCAGGAGACCCAGTACTTC	CASSLGDRGQETQYF
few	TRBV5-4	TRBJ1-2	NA	TGTGCCAGCAGCCCGGACAGATCCTATGGCTACACCTTC	CASSPDRSYGYTF
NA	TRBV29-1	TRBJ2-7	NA	TGCAGCGTTGGGGCCGGCTCCTACGAGCAGTACTTC	CSVGAGSYEQYF
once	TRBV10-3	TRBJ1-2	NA	TGTGCCATCAGTGACCGAGGGACTGTTGATGGCTACACCTTC	CAISDRGTVDGYTF
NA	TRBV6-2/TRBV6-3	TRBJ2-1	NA	TGTGCCAGCAGCCCCGCAGCGGGCTTCTACAATGAGCAGTTCTTC	CASSPAAGFYNEQFF
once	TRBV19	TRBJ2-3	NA	TGTGCCAGTAGCCCACGGGGAGTTAGCACAGATACGCAGTATTTT	CASSPRGVSTDTQYF
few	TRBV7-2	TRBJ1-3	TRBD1	TGTGCCAGCAGACTCCCAGGGGGCTCTGGAAACACCATATATTTT	CASRLPGGSGNTIYF
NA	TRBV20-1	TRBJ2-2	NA	TGCAGTGCTAGTTCGATCGAGGCCCTAAACACCGGGGAGCTGTTTTTT	CSASSIEALNTGELFF
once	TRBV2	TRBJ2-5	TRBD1	TGTGCCAGCAGTGAAGCGGGGACAGGACAAGAGACCCAGTACTTC	CASSEAGTGQETQYF
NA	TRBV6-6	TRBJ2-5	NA	TGTGCCAGCGGTCAGGGGCCAGGGGAGACCCAGTACTTC	CASGQGPGETQYF
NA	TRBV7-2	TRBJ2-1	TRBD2	TGTGCCAGCAGTTCGAGGAGGCGGGGGGCCAACAATGAGCAGTTCTTC	CASSSRRRGANNEQFF
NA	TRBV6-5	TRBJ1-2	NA	TGTGCCAGCAGGGAGGATAGGGCCCCGTTTGGCTACACCTTC	CASREDRAPFGYTF
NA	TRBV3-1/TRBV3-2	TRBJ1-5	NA	TGTGCCAGCAGCCCAACAAGGGGTCGGGGGGCCCATAATCAGCCCCAGCATTTT	CASSPTRGRGAHNQPQHF
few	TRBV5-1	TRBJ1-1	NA	TGCGCCAGCAGCGTAGGGAGCACTGAAGCTTTCTTT	CASSVGSTEAFF
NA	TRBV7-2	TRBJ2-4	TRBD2	TGTGCCAGCAGCTTAGCCCCCGCTAGCGGGGTCGACATTCAGTACTTC	CASSLAPASGVDIQYF
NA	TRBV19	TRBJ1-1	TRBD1	TGTGCCAGTAGACGGGACAGGGAGAACACTGAAGCTTTCTTT	CASRRDRENTEAFF
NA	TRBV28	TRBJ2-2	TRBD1	TGTGCCAGCAGGAGACAGGGAACCGGGGAGCTGTTTTTT	CASRRQGTGELFF
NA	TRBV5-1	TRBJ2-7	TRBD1	TGCGCCAGTGCCGAGAGGACAGGTACCTACGAGCAGTACTTC	CASAERTGTYEQYF
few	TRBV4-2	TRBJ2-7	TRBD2	TGTGCCAGCAGCCAAGAGGAGAATAGCGGGGGGGGCTCCTACGAGCAGTACTTC	CASSQEENSGGGSYEQYF
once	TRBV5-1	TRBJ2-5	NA	TGCGCCAGCAGCTTACAGGGTGGAGAGACCCAGTACTTC	CASSLQGGETQYF
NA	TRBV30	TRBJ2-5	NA	TGTGCCTGGACGTCGGGATTTGGGGAGACCCAGTACTTC	CAWTSGFGETQYF
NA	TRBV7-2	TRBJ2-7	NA	TGTGCCAGCAGCTACGACAGGAGCTACGAGCAGTACTTC	CASSYDRSYEQYF
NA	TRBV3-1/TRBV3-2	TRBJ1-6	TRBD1	TGTGCCAGCAGCCAGAACAGGGGGGACTCGCCCCTCCACTTT	CASSQNRGDSPLHF
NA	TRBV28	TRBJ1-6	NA	TGTGCCAGCAGCTTAGTCTGGGCAGGCACAGGATCACCCCTCCACTTT	CASSLVWAGTGSPLHF
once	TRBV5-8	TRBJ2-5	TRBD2	TGTGCCAGCAGCTTAGGACTAGCGGGGGAGCAAGAGACCCAGTACTTC	CASSLGLAGEQETQYF
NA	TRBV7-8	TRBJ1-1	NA	TGTGCCAGCAGCTTAAGGACAGAGATGAACACTGAAGCTTTCTTT	CASSLRTEMNTEAFF
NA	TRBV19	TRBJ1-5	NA	TGTGCCAGTAGTATAGTTCCGTCAGGGCATCAGCCCCAGCATTTT	CASSIVPSGHQPQHF
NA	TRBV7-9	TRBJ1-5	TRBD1	TGTGCCAGCAGGCCGGAGAGGACAGGGACGGATCAGCCCCAGCATTTT	CASRPERTGTDQPQHF
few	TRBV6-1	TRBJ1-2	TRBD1	TGTGCCAGCAGTGAAGGGCGTAGACAGGGGGACTATGGCTACACCTTC	CASSEGRRQGDYGYTF
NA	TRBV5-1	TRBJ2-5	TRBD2	TGCGCCAGCAGTCCTGGACTAGCGGGGGGGCCGGGCGGTGAGACCCAGTACTTC	CASSPGLAGGPGGETQYF
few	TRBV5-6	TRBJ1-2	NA	TGTGCCAGCAGCTTGGCCGGTAGCCTAGGCTATGGCTACACCTTC	CASSLAGSLGYGYTF
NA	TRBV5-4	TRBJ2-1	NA	TGTGCCAGCAGCTTAAGCGGTGCCTACAATGAGCAGTTCTTC	CASSLSGAYNEQFF
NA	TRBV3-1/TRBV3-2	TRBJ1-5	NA	TGTGCCAGCAGCGGGGACATCAATCAGCCCCAGCATTTT	CASSGDINQPQHF
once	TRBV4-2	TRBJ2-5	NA	TGTGCCAGCAGCCCAGACGGGGGGCGCGAAGAGACCCAGTACTTC	CASSPDGGREETQYF
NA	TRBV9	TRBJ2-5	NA	TGTGCCAGCAGCGTAGGTAGCCTGGAGACCCAGTACTTC	CASSVGSLETQYF
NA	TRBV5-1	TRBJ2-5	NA	TGCGCCAGCAGCTTGGGGAGTGAGACCCAGTACTTC	CASSLGSETQYF
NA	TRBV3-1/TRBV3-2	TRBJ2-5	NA	TGTGCCAGCAGCCAGAGGAGCGACGGGACCCAGTACTTC	CASSQRSDGTQYF
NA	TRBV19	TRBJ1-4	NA	TGTGCAAGCCGTCCACAGGGAGCAACTAATGAAAAACTGTTTTTT	CASRPQGATNEKLFF
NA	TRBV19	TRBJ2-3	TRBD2	TGTGCCAGTAGTATAGATGTAGCGGGGGGCACAGATACGCAGTATTTT	CASSIDVAGGTDTQYF
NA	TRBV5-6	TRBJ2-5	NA	TGTGCCAGCAGCTTTGTCCAGCAAGAGACCCAGTACTTC	CASSFVQQETQYF
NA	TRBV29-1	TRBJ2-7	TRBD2	TGCAGCGTTGTACGGGGGGGCTACGAGCAGTACTTC	CSVVRGGYEQYF
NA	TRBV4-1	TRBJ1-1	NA	TGCGCCAGCAGCCAAGATCTGATGGTAAGCGGAGACACTGAAGCTTTCTTT	CASSQDLMVSGDTEAFF
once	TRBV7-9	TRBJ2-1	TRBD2	TGTGCCAGCAGCTTAGTGAGCGGGGGGTCAGGGGATGAGCAGTTCTTC	CASSLVSGGSGDEQFF